These T cell receptor beta chains were read from a single sample in a study of tissue T cells after allogeneic stem cell transplantation. Sequencing used immunoSEQ multiplex PCR; TCRdb keeps in-frame clones, though not all of them. The sample has 5,000 to 6,500 clones; roughly 70% are singletons. Material: tissue from the stomach, obtained at autopsy. These receptors all stem from a woman aged 18 to 55 with breast cancer. Each CDR3 is given with its conserved first and last residue. A D gene is named only where the DNA matches it firmly. Expanded clones are given a class, and other clones once, few, many or no size at all.

TRBV2,TRBJ1-5,TRBD1,-,TGTGCCAGCAGGCTGGACAGGGAACAGCCCCAGCATTTT,CASRLDREQPQHF
TRBV5-6,TRBJ2-1,-,few,TGTGCCAGCGGGTTAGGCAGCGGCTCCTACAATGAGCAGTTCTTC,CASGLGSGSYNEQFF
TRBV5-5,TRBJ2-5,TRBD2,once,TGTGCCAGCAGCTTGGGACTAGCGGGCTTTGTGGAGACCCAGTACTTC,CASSLGLAGFVETQYF
TRBV7-2,TRBJ2-7,TRBD1,-,TGTGCCAGCAGCTCAGGGACAGGGGATGGCTACGAGCAGTACTTC,CASSSGTGDGYEQYF
TRBV12-3/TRBV12-4,TRBJ2-1,-,-,TGTGCCAGCAGCCCCACTTCCAATGAGCAGTTCTTC,CASSPTSNEQFF
TRBV9,TRBJ1-4,TRBD1,once,TGTGCCAGCAGCGGAGACAGGGACGAAAAACTGTTTTTT,CASSGDRDEKLFF
TRBV2,TRBJ2-7,-,-,TGTGCCAGCAAACAGCGGGCCCTCTACGAGCAGTACTTC,CASKQRALYEQYF
TRBV10-3,TRBJ1-1,TRBD1,-,TGTGCCATCAGTGAGTCAGGGACAGGGGCTTTTCTGAACACTGAAGCTTTCTTT,CAISESGTGAFLNTEAFF
TRBV3-1/TRBV3-2,TRBJ1-6,TRBD1,few,TGTGCCGAAGACAACCGACCCGGGACAGGCCCTCTGGGGGATTCACCCCTCCACTTT,CAEDNRPGTGPLGDSPLHF
TRBV6-5,TRBJ2-3,TRBD2,-,TGTGCCAGCAGTACCCGGACTAGCGGCGCAGATACGCAGTATTTT,CASSTRTSGADTQYF
TRBV18,TRBJ2-1,-,medium-sized,TGTGCCAGCTCCTCAGATATCAACGAGCAGTTCTTC,CASSSDINEQFF
TRBV28,TRBJ2-7,-,-,TGTGCCAGCAGTGCCTACAGGGATGATGGCGAGCAGTACTTC,CASSAYRDDGEQYF
TRBV6-6,TRBJ1-1,TRBD1,-,TGTGCCAGCAGTTACCAACAGGGGAGCTCCGAAGCTTTCTTT,CASSYQQGSSEAFF
TRBV7-9,TRBJ1-4,-,-,TGTGCCAGCAGCTTAAGAGGGGTTCTGAATGAAAAACTGTTTTTT,CASSLRGVLNEKLFF
TRBV7-2,TRBJ2-1,TRBD2,-,TGTGCCAGCAGCTTCGCCGGGACTAGTAGCTATGAGCAGTTCTTC,CASSFAGTSSYEQFF
TRBV28,TRBJ1-2,TRBD1,-,TGTGCCAGCAGCAGGGGGAGCCTTAACTATGGCTACACCTTC,CASSRGSLNYGYTF
TRBV6-5,TRBJ1-5,-,-,TGTGCCAGCAGTCGTGGACGGAGCAATCAGCCCCAGCATTTT,CASSRGRSNQPQHF
TRBV11-1,TRBJ2-3,-,few,TGTGCCAGCAGCGGGGCGGGCGGGCGCACAGATACGCAGTATTTT,CASSGAGGRTDTQYF
TRBV4-2,TRBJ2-2,TRBD2,-,TGTGCCAGCAGCCAAGATGCTGACCTAGCGGGCACCGGGGAGCTGTTTTTT,CASSQDADLAGTGELFF
TRBV5-5,TRBJ2-2,TRBD1,-,TGTGCCAGCAGCTGGACAGGTACCGCGAACACCGGGGAGCTGTTTTTT,CASSWTGTANTGELFF
TRBV7-2,TRBJ1-6,TRBD1,-,TGTGCCAGCAGCCGGGACAGTTACGGAAATTCACCCCTCCACTTT,CASSRDSYGNSPLHF
TRBV7-2,TRBJ2-1,-,few,TGTGCCAGCAGCCCCGGGAGAGCCAATGAGCAGTTCTTC,CASSPGRANEQFF
TRBV6-6,TRBJ2-5,TRBD2,-,TGTGCCAGCAGTCGTCTAGCGGGGCAGTACTTC,CASSRLAGQYF
TRBV5-6,TRBJ2-7,TRBD1,-,TGTGCCAGCAGCAGACGACAGGGCATCGCCTACGAGCAGTACTTC,CASSRRQGIAYEQYF
TRBV5-1,TRBJ2-7,TRBD2,-,TGCGCCAGCAGCGCGGTCGGGGGGAGATACGAGCAGTACTTC,CASSAVGGRYEQYF
TRBV6-5,TRBJ1-2,-,-,TGTGCCAGCAGCCCCGGGGAGTCTGGCTACACCTTC,CASSPGESGYTF
TRBV6-4,TRBJ2-1,TRBD2,-,TGTGCCAGCAGCGCCGGGACTAGCGGGATCAATGAGCAGTTCTTC,CASSAGTSGINEQFF
TRBV7-7,TRBJ1-5,TRBD1,-,TGTGCTAGCAGACCGACAGGGGGCTGCATAGGCAATCAGCCCCAGCATTTT,CASRPTGGCIGNQPQHF
TRBV19,TRBJ2-3,-,-,TGTGCCAGTAGTTGGTCCGGGAGCACAGATACGCAGTATTTT,CASSWSGSTDTQYF
TRBV6-5,TRBJ1-1,TRBD1,-,TGTGCGGCGCAGGGGGCCTGGGACACTGAAGCTTTCTTT,CAAQGAWDTEAFF
TRBV19,TRBJ2-3,TRBD1,few,TGTGCCAGTAGTCCAAGACAGGGCTTCACAGATACGCAGTATTTT,CASSPRQGFTDTQYF
TRBV30,TRBJ2-3,-,once,TGTGCCTGCTCGCCGGGGGACCCATTAGATACGCAGTATTTT,CACSPGDPLDTQYF
TRBV19,TRBJ1-1,TRBD1,-,TGTGCCAGTAGCCCCCCAATCGGGGACAGGGATCGGGACACTGAAGCTTTCTTT,CASSPPIGDRDRDTEAFF
TRBV30,TRBJ1-5,-,-,TGTGCCTGGAGTTTGGGGGGGGAAGGACAGCCCCAGCATTTT,CAWSLGGEGQPQHF
TRBV5-6,TRBJ2-2,TRBD2,-,TGTGCCAGCAGCTTGGCGCCTAGCGGGGTGGACACCGGGGAGCTGTTTTTT,CASSLAPSGVDTGELFF
TRBV4-3,TRBJ2-7,TRBD2,-,TGCGCCAGCAGCCAAGAGCCGGGACTAGCGGGATTTTACGAGCAGTACTTC,CASSQEPGLAGFYEQYF
TRBV6-5,TRBJ2-7,-,-,TGTGCCAGCAGCCGCGGACTAACGAACGAGCAGTACTTC,CASSRGLTNEQYF
TRBV11-3,TRBJ2-2,-,-,TGTGCCAGCAGCTTTGGGCGAACGAACACCGGGGAGCTGTTTTTT,CASSFGRTNTGELFF
TRBV30,TRBJ2-6,-,-,TGTGCCTGGAGGAGGCCGAACGTCCTGACTTTC,CAWRRPNVLTF
TRBV30,TRBJ2-3,-,-,TGTGCCTGGAGCCTGGAAATGGGGTTTGGTGCAGATACGCAGTATTTT,CAWSLEMGFGADTQYF
TRBV28,TRBJ1-1,TRBD1,-,TGTGCCAGCAGTACACCGGGACAGGAGAACACTGAAGCTTTCTTT,CASSTPGQENTEAFF
TRBV18,TRBJ2-5,-,-,TGTGCCAGCTCACTTCGACAGGTCGACCTAGAGACCCAGTACTTC,CASSLRQVDLETQYF
TRBV2,TRBJ1-1,TRBD1,-,TGTGCCAGCAGGGAGGGGGCCACTGAAGCTTTCTTT,CASREGATEAFF
TRBV10-3,TRBJ2-5,-,-,TGTGCCATCAGTGATAAGGGAGAGACCCAGTACTTC,CAISDKGETQYF
TRBV11-3,TRBJ2-3,TRBD2,few,TGTGCCAGCAGCTCCTCTAGCGGGGGTTATGGAGATACGCAGTATTTT,CASSSSSGGYGDTQYF
TRBV28,TRBJ1-1,TRBD1,few,TGTGCCAGCCGCAGGGGGATCACTGAAGCTTTCTTT,CASRRGITEAFF
TRBV6-4,TRBJ1-2,-,-,TGTGCCAGCAGTGACTCGAGGCAGGGGCCAGGTGGCTACACCTTC,CASSDSRQGPGGYTF
TRBV6-2/TRBV6-3,TRBJ1-5,-,few,TGTGCCAGCAGTTACCTCAATCCCAATCAGCCCCAGCATTTT,CASSYLNPNQPQHF
TRBV6-2/TRBV6-3,TRBJ2-3,TRBD2,large,TGTGCCAGCAGTTACGGCTCGGGACTAGTCTCAGATACGCAGTATTTT,CASSYGSGLVSDTQYF
TRBV9,TRBJ2-5,TRBD2,-,TGTGCCAGCAGCGCTAGCGGGGGGGCTTACGAGACCCAGTACTTC,CASSASGGAYETQYF
TRBV18,TRBJ1-6,TRBD1,-,TGTGCCAGCTCACCTCTCCCCGGGACAGAAATCGCACCCCTCCACTTT,CASSPLPGTEIAPLHF
TRBV11-1,TRBJ1-1,TRBD1,-,TGTGCCAGCAGCTTTAACAGGGGGTCTGAAGCTTTCTTT,CASSFNRGSEAFF
TRBV5-1,TRBJ2-7,-,-,TGCGCCAGCATGGAAGAGACTACATCCTACGAGCAGTACTTC,CASMEETTSYEQYF
TRBV3-1/TRBV3-2,TRBJ2-7,TRBD2,-,TGTGCCAGCAGCCTTCGCGGGGGGCCGACTCCCTACGAGCAGTACTTC,CASSLRGGPTPYEQYF
TRBV7-9,TRBJ2-2,-,-,TGTGCCAGCAGCTTAGGGGCCGGGGAGCTGTTTTTT,CASSLGAGELFF
TRBV7-3,TRBJ1-2,-,-,TGTGCCAGCTACGAAAAGAAAGGAAGTGGCTACACCTTC,CASYEKKGSGYTF